The following is a T cell receptor (beta chain) sequence with its context. Its antigen is currently not known. No base quality information exists; no much larger clone differs at one position. The source of the sample is a study of blood T cells in healthy people across ages (dated by TCRdb to the mid-2010s). Regarding the complete study: In model experiments, roughly one uniquely barcoded TCR beta cDNA molecule per two T cells was captured by template switching. To track age-related changes in TCR beta repertoire diversity, the study relied on deep sequencing normalized with unique cDNA molecular identifiers. The study analyzed two additional independent replicas of 1 million unique cDNA reads from the same blood draw for two donors, one aged 18 to 29 and one aged 80 or older. The donors were divided into four age groups: young (average around 16 years), middle-aged (approximately 39), aged (approximately 59) and long-lived (roughly 88).

The library was produced with 5' RACE. Sequencing was performed on an Illumina HiSeq 2500. The second PCR ran for roughly 7 to 12 cycles and used a J-beta primer mix along with a sample-barcoded 5' primer. A unique molecular identifier was introduced onto each TCR beta cDNA molecule by a template-switch 5' adaptor carrying 12 random nucleotides. Each sample yielded at least 3 million CDR3-containing paired-end reads. First-strand cDNA was synthesized from all RNA with the Mint cDNA synthesis kit, primed by a TRBC-specific oligonucleotide. Following uracil-DNA glycosylase treatment, all cDNA underwent a first 18-cycle PCR with the universal primers M1SS and BC2_uni_R. The paper's data handling went like this. Each sample was normalized by randomly selecting 1 million high-quality reads, each carrying a distinct molecular identifier. Reads with shared molecular identifiers were discarded instead of being binned into consensus sequences. MiTCR, run with a Q25 quality threshold and the strictest error-elimination algorithm, handled CDR3 identification, clonotype clustering and error correction. Lower-bound total TCR beta diversity was estimated with a nonparametric unseen species model using Euler transformation. Using fastp at Q25 and MiXCR, TCRdb reprocessed the public reads and kept productive beta chains. Identical CDR3 protein sequences are pooled into one entry, listed with their most common genes and DNA. The V and J calls were determined by TCRdb, not by the authors. The sample profile shows about 930,000 distinct CDR3 sequences; 25% to 30% of them were found once. Together, the top ten hold more than 8.5% of the sample.

The CDR3, cysteine through phenylalanine, is 13 amino acids long. Left in the record is the CDR3 DNA by itself, 39 bases read in frame from the first base. Clipping removes 5 bases from V and 6 bases from J, with 10 as the unmatched junction base count. From a lookup of the germline V gene (reference sequence), CDR1 and CDR2 are DFQATT and SNEGSKA. The approximately 40 donors, aged about 6 to 95 years, were systemically healthy Caucasian individuals from Russia. Roughly 11 milliliters of peripheral blood were drawn from each donor into EDTA-treated Vacutainer tubes. Ficoll-Paque density-gradient centrifugation was used to isolate PBMCs, with at least 7 million per sample. Trizol reagent was used to extract total RNA from PBMCs, with at least 6 micrograms per sample. Naive CD45RAhigh/CD27high T cell percentages were measured by flow cytometry on a PBMC aliquot from every donor. Study-wide conclusions, independent of this receptor: Total diversity estimates from one million sequenced T cells were considered lower bounds and underestimates. Compared with the aged group, the long-lived group had more naive CD4+ T cells, fewer expanded clones and increased TCR diversity, a pattern suggesting age selection. Donor CMV infection status was unknown, potentially confounding age-related changes in expanded clonotypes. Conclusive comparison of naive and antigen-experienced compartments was prevented by the profiling of bulk unsorted PBMCs. As age increased, observed TCR beta diversity per million T cells dropped in a roughly linear way, and a significant reduction was already evident by age 40. Observed TCR beta diversity correlated strongly with the percentage of naive T cells measured by flow cytometry.

This sample also appeared in a second study, on T cells of mothers and their children. As the second paper documents: The donors were nine systemically healthy Caucasian individuals, made up of three mothers and their six children. cDNA synthesis used all of the extracted RNA, with approximately 1.4 ug of RNA in each 15 ul reaction. In the second PCR, sample barcodes and 2-4 random nucleotides were introduced via the M1S primer. More than 9.5 million TCR beta CDR3 reads were obtained from each mother, and about 3 million reads were obtained from each child. TCR recombination output is similarly shaped by thymic selection in related and unrelated pairs, with a minor effect exerted by inherited differences. Related mother-child pairs always showed normalized repertoire overlap that was slightly higher than in unrelated mother-child pairs, though the difference was never significant. No persistent microchimeric T cell clones were detected, at a sensitivity of approximately 100 clones per million clonotypes. Deep NGS was used in the study to compare the TCR beta repertoires of mothers and children and to look for features that separate related mother-child pairs from unrelated individuals. The mean age was 40 +/- 4 years for the mothers and about 12 +/- 4 years for the children. After adapter ligation with NEBNext reagents, the libraries were sequenced on Illumina HiSeq 2000 with 100+100 nt paired-end reads. To prevent cross-contamination, the mother and child libraries were prepared a month apart and were sequenced in separate runs. Each donor had between about 500,000 and 2,300,000 distinct TCR beta clonotypes identified. Naive TCR beta clonotypes were estimated from low-frequency clonotypes matched to each donor's FACS-determined naive share, without sorting.

The chain couples TRBV20-1 to TRBJ2-7; a stretch of 7 junction bases matches TRBD1. The sequence came from a woman aged 40 to 50 in good health. Sequencing was carried out using blood. CDR3 reads: CSAADGDRAEQYF. The base sequence is TGCAGTGCTGCAGACGGTGACAGGGCCGAGCAGTACTTC.